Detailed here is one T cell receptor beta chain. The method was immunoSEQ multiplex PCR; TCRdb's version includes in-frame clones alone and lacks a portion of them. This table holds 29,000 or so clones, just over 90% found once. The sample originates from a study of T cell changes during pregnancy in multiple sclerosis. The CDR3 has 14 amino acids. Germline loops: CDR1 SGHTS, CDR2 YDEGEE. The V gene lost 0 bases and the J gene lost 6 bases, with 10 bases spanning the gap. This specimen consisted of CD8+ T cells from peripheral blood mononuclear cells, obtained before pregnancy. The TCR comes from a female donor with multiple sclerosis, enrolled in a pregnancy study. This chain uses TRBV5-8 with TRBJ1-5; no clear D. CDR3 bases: TGTGCCAGCAGCTTGGAGCCGGGATTTCAGCCCCAGCATTTT. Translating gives CASSLEPGFQPQHF.